These T cell receptor beta chains were read from a single sample in a study of regulatory T cells in long-lasting Graves disease. Using its own MiXCR run on the multiplex PCR reads, TCRdb lists one record per CDR3 protein. This table has a few hundred thousand distinct CDR3 sequences, around 11% appearing once. This sample also belongs to another study, concerning T cells in Graves' hyperthyroidism and ophthalmopathy.

This sample comprised peripheral blood mononuclear cells (PBMCs), obtained at new diagnosis, from a patient treated with antithyroid drugs. These receptors all come from a woman under 30 with Graves disease. Both conserved end residues are part of each CDR3. The order of the fields is J gene, clone size, D gene, V gene, CDR3 DNA, CDR3 protein. D genes are given only for firm matches. For some rows the clone size is stated as once, few or many, or as a class when expanded; others skip it.

j_gene: TRBJ1-5; abundance: many; d_gene: .; v_gene: TRBV20-1; CDR3nt: TGCAGTGCTAGGGACAGCAATAGCAATCAGCCCCAGCATTTT; CDR3aa: CSARDSNSNQPQHF
j_gene: TRBJ2-3; abundance: many; d_gene: .; v_gene: TRBV7-2; CDR3nt: TGTGCCAGCAGCTCTACACGCACAGATACGCAGTATTTT; CDR3aa: CASSSTRTDTQYF
j_gene: TRBJ1-4; abundance: .; d_gene: .; v_gene: TRBV20-1; CDR3nt: TGCAGTGCTAGTCAGATTAATGAAAAACTGTTTTTT; CDR3aa: CSASQINEKLFF
j_gene: TRBJ1-4; abundance: many; d_gene: TRBD1; v_gene: TRBV30; CDR3nt: TGTGCCTGGACCCACCGGGACAGGGACCCCGCTAATGAAAAACTGTTTTTT; CDR3aa: CAWTHRDRDPANEKLFF
j_gene: TRBJ1-1; abundance: .; d_gene: .; v_gene: TRBV7-8; CDR3nt: TGTGCCAGCAGCTTATATTCCTCGGAGAACACTGAAGCTTTCTTT; CDR3aa: CASSLYSSENTEAFF
j_gene: TRBJ2-1; abundance: many; d_gene: .; v_gene: TRBV20-1; CDR3nt: TGCAGTGCTTCCGGACATAACAATGAGCAGTTCTTC; CDR3aa: CSASGHNNEQFF
j_gene: TRBJ2-1; abundance: many; d_gene: .; v_gene: TRBV6-5; CDR3nt: TGTGCCAGCAGTTACCCCTTTGGAGCGGCGCACTACAATGAGCAGTTCTTC; CDR3aa: CASSYPFGAAHYNEQFF
j_gene: TRBJ1-1; abundance: .; d_gene: TRBD1; v_gene: TRBV5-1; CDR3nt: TGTGCCAGCAGCCGGGCGGGACAGACGAACACTGAAGCTTTCTTT; CDR3aa: CASSRAGQTNTEAFF
j_gene: TRBJ1-6; abundance: few; d_gene: TRBD1; v_gene: TRBV18; CDR3nt: TGTGCCAGCTCACCGGATTACAGGGGGTATTCACCCCTCCACTTT; CDR3aa: CASSPDYRGYSPLHF
j_gene: TRBJ2-1; abundance: many; d_gene: .; v_gene: TRBV19; CDR3nt: TGTGCCAGTAGTACAAGGGGGAGGAACACACACAATGAGCAGTTCTTC; CDR3aa: CASSTRGRNTHNEQFF
j_gene: TRBJ2-3; abundance: many; d_gene: TRBD2; v_gene: TRBV6-2/TRBV6-3; CDR3nt: TGTGCCAGCAGTTACCTAGCGGGGCCCACAGATACGCAGTATTTT; CDR3aa: CASSYLAGPTDTQYF
j_gene: TRBJ2-1; abundance: many; d_gene: TRBD2; v_gene: TRBV2; CDR3nt: TGTGCCAGCAGTGACTGGGGACTAGCGGGACGTTATGAGCAGTTCTTC; CDR3aa: CASSDWGLAGRYEQFF
j_gene: TRBJ1-2; abundance: .; d_gene: .; v_gene: TRBV30; CDR3nt: TGTGCCTGGACGCGGGTCGATGTCTATGGCTACACCTTC; CDR3aa: CAWTRVDVYGYTF
j_gene: TRBJ1-4; abundance: few; d_gene: .; v_gene: TRBV5-1; CDR3nt: TGTGCCAGCAGTCGGGGTCGGCACAATGAAAAACTGTTTTTT; CDR3aa: CASSRGRHNEKLFF
j_gene: TRBJ2-4; abundance: .; d_gene: TRBD2; v_gene: TRBV27; CDR3nt: TGTGCCAGCAGCCCTGAGACTAGCGAATGGGAAAACATTCAGTACTTC; CDR3aa: CASSPETSEWENIQYF
j_gene: TRBJ2-6; abundance: few; d_gene: .; v_gene: TRBV5-4; CDR3nt: TGTGCCAGCAGCGGCGCCGGGGCCAACGTCCTGACTTTC; CDR3aa: CASSGAGANVLTF
j_gene: TRBJ2-3; abundance: many; d_gene: TRBD2; v_gene: TRBV13; CDR3nt: TGTGCCAGCAGCTTAGGACTAGCGGGAGCTGCATATACGCAGTATTTT; CDR3aa: CASSLGLAGAAYTQYF
j_gene: TRBJ1-2; abundance: many; d_gene: TRBD1; v_gene: TRBV6-5; CDR3nt: TGTGCCAGCAGTTACCCGAAGACAGGGGTAGGCTACACCTTC; CDR3aa: CASSYPKTGVGYTF
j_gene: TRBJ2-1; abundance: many; d_gene: .; v_gene: TRBV5-1; CDR3nt: TGCGCCAGCAGTTCCGGCTCCGAGCAGTTCTTC; CDR3aa: CASSSGSEQFF
j_gene: TRBJ2-1; abundance: few; d_gene: .; v_gene: TRBV10-3; CDR3nt: TGTGCCATCAGTGAGCCCCCGCCTAGCCTGCGGGGCAATGAGCAGTTCTTC; CDR3aa: CAISEPPPSLRGNEQFF
j_gene: TRBJ2-1; abundance: .; d_gene: TRBD2; v_gene: TRBV5-6; CDR3nt: TGTGCCAGCAGTGATCCAGCGGGAGGCCCCTTACTAACCTACAATGAGCAGTTCTTC; CDR3aa: CASSDPAGGPLLTYNEQFF
j_gene: TRBJ1-5; abundance: many; d_gene: TRBD1; v_gene: TRBV12-3/TRBV12-4; CDR3nt: TGTGCCAGCAGTTCCGGGGGACAGGGTGTTGGTCAGCCCCAGCATTTT; CDR3aa: CASSSGGQGVGQPQHF
j_gene: TRBJ1-1; abundance: few; d_gene: TRBD1; v_gene: TRBV29-1; CDR3nt: TGCAGCGTTGGGGGACAGGCGGACACTGAAGCTTTCTTT; CDR3aa: CSVGGQADTEAFF
j_gene: TRBJ2-1; abundance: few; d_gene: TRBD2; v_gene: TRBV10-3; CDR3nt: TGTGCCATCAGTGATCGGGGTAGCGGGGCGACCCCAGGAAATGAGCAGTTCTTC; CDR3aa: CAISDRGSGATPGNEQFF
j_gene: TRBJ2-5; abundance: few; d_gene: TRBD2; v_gene: TRBV29-1; CDR3nt: TGCAGCGTGGGAGGGACTAGCGGGGGTGGGACCCAGTACTTC; CDR3aa: CSVGGTSGGGTQYF
j_gene: TRBJ2-5; abundance: many; d_gene: TRBD2; v_gene: TRBV6-1; CDR3nt: TGTGCCAGCAGTGAGACTAGCGGGGGGGTAGAGACCCAGTACTTC; CDR3aa: CASSETSGGVETQYF
j_gene: TRBJ2-3; abundance: .; d_gene: TRBD2; v_gene: TRBV27; CDR3nt: TGTGCCAGCAGTTTCCTAGCGGGGGCCCTCACAGATACGCAGTATTTT; CDR3aa: CASSFLAGALTDTQYF
j_gene: TRBJ2-7; abundance: many; d_gene: .; v_gene: TRBV20-1; CDR3nt: TGCAGTGCTAGAGGGGATCGGGAGCGGCTCTACGAGCAGTACTTC; CDR3aa: CSARGDRERLYEQYF
j_gene: TRBJ1-3; abundance: many; d_gene: .; v_gene: TRBV9; CDR3nt: TGTGCCAGCAGCCACAACTCAGGGCCCTCTGGAAACACCATATATTTT; CDR3aa: CASSHNSGPSGNTIYF